The subject of this entry is one T cell receptor (beta chain). Its antigen remains unknown. The protocol was immunoSEQ multiplex PCR, while the TCRdb copy is restricted to in-frame clones and leaves out a portion. The data show roughly 100,000 clones, 90% seen once. These data come from a study of OX40 agonist ivuxolimab in advanced cancers. Study in general: Ivuxolimab was administered intravenously to patients at 0.01 to 10 mg/kg every 2 weeks.

Overall study findings and caveats: Partial responders receiving 0.1-3.0 mg/kg showed among the lowest clonal expansion. Circulating CD4+ and CD8+ T cells showed clonal expansion by week 6 at 0.1 to 3.0 mg/kg.

Germline V gene data show CDR1 as SNHLY and CDR2 as FYNNEI. The V end was cut by 8 bases, the J end by 0 bases, with 14 bases between. The CDR3 is 15 amino acids. The chain combines TRBV2 with TRBJ2-1; D gene unclear. The clonotype was recovered from an adult with an advanced solid tumor such as melanoma, head and neck, liver or kidney cancer. Source: CD4+ or CD8+ T cells sorted from blood, taken in a trial of the OX40 agonist ivuxolimab. CDR3 region: CASERTTSSYNEQFF. The DNA for the CDR3 is TGTGCCAGCGAGCGAACCACCAGCTCCTACAATGAGCAGTTCTTC.